Given below is one T cell receptor (beta chain) in context. Assay used: immunoSEQ multiplex PCR; TCRdb lists only in-frame clones, some missing. In the table there are 12,000 to 15,000 clones, roughly three quarters of which are singletons. In germline, CDR1 is MNHNS, CDR2 SASEGT. This CDR3 contains 14 residues. Trimming removed 6 bases from V and 0 bases from J, with 9 bases in between. This specimen comes from a study of OX40 agonist ivuxolimab in advanced cancers. About the research overall: Cohort: 65% to 90% men, mean age about 60, aged about 20 to 90. Patients achieving partial responses numbered three: one hepatocellular carcinoma case and two cutaneous melanoma cases.

The sample in question was CD4+ or CD8+ T cells sorted from blood, obtained in a trial of the OX40 agonist ivuxolimab. This sequence was found in an adult with an advanced solid tumor such as melanoma, head and neck, liver or kidney cancer. The J gene is TRBJ1-5, the V gene TRBV6-1; D is unclear. CDR3 residues: CASSDGYSNQPQHF. CDR3 in DNA: TGTGCCAGCAGCGACGGGTATAGCAATCAGCCCCAGCATTTT.